The 32 T cell receptor beta chains below come from one sample, sequenced in a study of early T cells in non-severe SARS-CoV-2 infection (dated by TCRdb to about 2021). Library prep was done by 5' RACE. Sequenced using a NextSeq 500. In-frame beta chains were kept once TCRdb had trimmed the public reads at Q25 with fastp and called clones with MiXCR. Rows matching on CDR3 protein sequence are summarized as one entry with the most common DNA and genes. This sample gives under 75,000 distinct CDR3 sequences in total; less than 15% of them show up just once. The top ten hold about 8.5% of the sample. Source material: whole blood. The receptors stem from an adult who was a healthcare worker with PCR-confirmed SARS-CoV-2 infection or an uninfected control (not recorded which).

The V and J genes are TRBV5-1 and TRBJ2-7; a weak D match, TRBD1 (5 bases). Trimming removed 1 base from V and 3 bases from J, with 14 bases in between. This CDR3 has 15 residues. Germline CDR1 is SGHRS and CDR2 is YFSETQ. CDR3: CASSLSDSLSYEQYF. In DNA form, the CDR3 reads TGCGCCAGCAGCTTGTCTGACAGTCTGAGCTACGAGCAGTACTTC.

This clonotype was observed a handful of times. The chain is built from TRBV20-1 and TRBJ1-5; 7 bases match TRBD1. CDR1 and CDR2 (germline): DFQATT, SNEGSKA (reference sequence). Trimming took 5 bases from V and 3 from J; bases not matched to a gene: 16. The CDR3 runs 17 residues. The CDR3 is CSAPRWIRGRINQPQHF. Here the CDR3 DNA reads TGCAGTGCTCCAAGATGGATAAGGGGGCGCATCAATCAGCCCCAGCATTTT.

V is TRBV19 and J is TRBJ2-5, with D maybe TRBD2 (6 bases). The germline V gene has CDR1 LNHDA and CDR2 SQIVND (reference sequence). There are 15 residues in the CDR3. Trimming took off 1 base at V and 5 bases at J, with 14 bases between the two ends. CDR3 bases: TGTGCCAGTAGTATAGCGGCGGGAAATCTGGAGACCCAGTACTTC. This codes for CASSIAAGNLETQYF.

This clonotype was counted ten times or more. V is TRBV6-5 and J is TRBJ2-7; D not certain. The germline V gene encodes CDR1 MNHEY and CDR2 SVGAGI. The CDR3 extends over 13 amino acids. V lost 5 bases and J lost 1, with 9 bases in between. In DNA, the CDR3 is TGTGCCAGCAGTACCAGAGGTTCCTACGAGCAGTACTTC. Translated, it gives CASSTRGSYEQYF.

This clonotype has a count of ten or more. This rearrangement joins TRBV7-3 to TRBJ1-2; TRBD1 matches 10 bases. CDR1 SGHTA and CDR2 FQGTGA come from the germline V gene. This CDR3 is 15 amino acids long. V dropped 2 bases and J dropped 8; count of bases not matched to a gene: 8. The chain's CDR3 is CASSLVRDRGLGYTF. For the CDR3, the DNA is TGTGCCAGCAGCTTAGTCCGGGACAGGGGACTAGGCTACACCTTC.

This clonotype showed up just a few times. The rearrangement uses TRBV27 and TRBJ2-1; the match to TRBD2 covers 9 bases. The CDR3 consists of 14 residues. V shed 8 bases, J shed 6 bases, and the junction held 8 bases outside the gene matches. In germline, CDR1 is MNHEY, CDR2 SMNVEV (reference sequence). CDR3 amino acids: CASAKLAGLNEQFF. The CDR3 DNA reads TGTGCCAGCGCGAAACTAGCGGGCCTCAATGAGCAGTTCTTC.

CDR3: CSARDGWSLNEQFF. The CDR3, as DNA: TGCAGTGCTAGAGATGGTTGGAGTCTCAATGAGCAGTTCTTC. This chain links TRBV20-1 with TRBJ2-1; D remains unclear. Per the germline V gene, CDR1 is DFQATT and CDR2 is SNEGSKA (reference sequence). CDR3 size: 14 residues. V shed 0 bases and J shed 6 bases, with 12 bases lying between them.

The chain is built from TRBV5-1 and TRBJ2-3, with 10 positions matching TRBD1. After removal of 4 bases from V and 2 bases from J, the junction contained 4 bases not matched to a gene. The CDR3 has 15 residues. The V gene's germline CDR1 is SGHRS and CDR2 YFSETQ. This chain's CDR3 is CASSRQGANTDTQYF. The CDR3 nucleotides are TGCGCCAGCAGCCGACAGGGGGCTAACACAGATACGCAGTATTTT.

V usage is TRBV6-5 and J usage is TRBJ1-3; D remains ambiguous. CDR1 and CDR2 from the germline V gene are MNHEY and SVGAGI. The germline V and J ends were trimmed by 2 bases and 0 bases, with 8 bases remaining between them. The CDR3 is 15 residues long. The CDR3 region has the DNA TGTGCCAGCAGTTACGGGCACGGCTCTGGAAACACCATATATTTT. This encodes CASSYGHGSGNTIYF.

A few counts support this clonotype. This chain uses TRBV9 with TRBJ2-2; D is undetermined. Germline V gene sequence: CDR1 SGDLS, CDR2 YYNGEE. The CDR3 covers 14 residues. Trimming removed 0 bases at V and 4 bases at J, with 7 bases between. In nucleotides, the CDR3 is TGTGCCAGCAGCGTAGGACGGGTCACCGGGGAGCTGTTTTTT. It specifies CASSVGRVTGELFF.

This sequence joins TRBV7-7 and TRBJ2-5; a weak D match, TRBD2 (6 bases). Germline V gene lookup returns CDR1 SSHAT and CDR2 FNYEAQ (reference sequence). The CDR3 is made up of 14 amino acids. V dropped 1 base and J dropped 0 bases, with 6 bases sitting between them. The CDR3 here is CASSLGTNQETQYF. CDR3 nucleotides: TGTGCCAGCAGCTTAGGGACTAACCAAGAGACCCAGTACTTC.

This clonotype came up many times. The V gene is TRBV13, the J gene TRBJ2-7, with D hard to call. The CDR3 length is 12 residues. CDR1 and CDR2 (germline): PRHDT, FYEKMQ (reference sequence). With 5 bases removed from V and 3 bases from J, the gap between germline ends came to 8 bases. CDR3 region: CASSAENYEQYF. The CDR3 nucleotides read TGTGCCAGCAGCGCGGAGAACTACGAGCAGTACTTC.

V usage is TRBV5-1 and J usage is TRBJ2-3, with D perhaps matching TRBD2 (5 bases). CDR3 length: 13 amino acids. The V gene's germline CDR1 is SGHRS and CDR2 YFSETQ. V shed 3 bases and J shed 6 bases, with 11 bases lying between them. The CDR3: CASSSLAPDTQYF. The CDR3 DNA reads as TGCGCCAGCAGCTCGCTAGCTCCCGATACGCAGTATTTT.

The chain combines TRBV20-1 with TRBJ1-1; D call uncertain. CDR3 length equals 12 residues. Germline lookup yields CDR1 DFQATT and CDR2 SNEGSKA (reference sequence). The V end lost 7 bases, the J end lost 0 bases, and 9 bases lay between the germline ends. The CDR3 loop reads CSGVELNTEAFF. The CDR3 region has the DNA TGCAGTGGAGTGGAGCTGAACACTGAAGCTTTCTTT.

This clonotype was recorded many times. J is TRBJ2-1 and V is TRBV24-1; 10 bases map to TRBD2. In germline, CDR1 is KGHDR, CDR2 SFDVKD. This CDR3 comprises 15 residues. After removal of 7 bases from V and 7 bases from J, the junction contained 9 bases not matched to a gene. The CDR3 loop reads CATRPRAGGRNEQFF. CDR3 nucleotides: TGTGCCACCAGACCACGAGCGGGAGGGAGGAATGAGCAGTTCTTC.

This clonotype has more than one count but fewer than ten. The gene calls are TRBV19 and TRBJ2-1; unclear D gene. In germline, CDR1 is LNHDA, CDR2 SQIVND (reference sequence). V was clipped by 1 base and J by 9 bases, with 16 bases between them. This CDR3 is built from 15 residues. Here the CDR3 DNA reads TGTGCCAGTAGTATAGGTGGGCCCACGCGAGTTGAGCAGTTCTTC. Residues: CASSIGGPTRVEQFF.

This chain joins TRBV25-1 and TRBJ2-1; D uncertain. Per germline, CDR1 MGHDK and CDR2 SYGVNS. CDR3 size: 12 residues. With 4 bases removed from V and 13 bases from J, the gap between germline ends came to 14 bases. In nucleotides, the CDR3 is TGTGCCAGCAGTGTTGCATCGGGTGCCCAGTTCTTC. Its protein product is CASSVASGAQFF.

This clonotype was seen ten or more times. The V and J genes are TRBV29-1 and TRBJ2-3; D is uncertain. Trimming took 4 bases from V and 6 from J, leaving 14 bases between them. This CDR3 region has 13 residues. CDR1 is SQVTM, CDR2 ANQGSEA, per germline. CDR3 loop: CSVGPSSVDTQYF. The CDR3 nucleotides read TGCAGCGTTGGGCCGTCCTCCGTGGATACGCAGTATTTT.

This clonotype was seen a handful of times. The V gene is TRBV12-3 or TRBV12-4, the J gene TRBJ2-1; 9 bases fit TRBD2. The V gene end was trimmed by 5 bases and the J gene end by 2 bases; junction bases not matched to a gene: 7. The CDR3 sequence is 16 residues long. The CDR3 DNA follows: TGTGCCAGCAGTCCCGCGGGACTAGCTGCCTACAATGAGCAGTTCTTC. Translated: CASSPAGLAAYNEQFF.

This clonotype was seen repeatedly, ten times or more. The chain has TRBV6-2 or TRBV6-3 and TRBJ2-2, with D possibly TRBD1 on 5 matching bases. The CDR3 runs 15 residues. Germline V gene sequence: CDR1 MNHEY, CDR2 SVGEGT. The ends were cut back, 6 bases at V and 4 bases at J, with 15 bases in the middle. The CDR3 sequence: CASRLRGIITGELFF. The CDR3 nucleotides are TGTGCCAGCAGGCTTAGGGGTATAATCACCGGGGAGCTGTTTTTT.

The CDR3 sequence is CASSPGPYSYNEQFF. CDR3 coding DNA: TGTGCCAGCAGCCCCGGGCCCTACTCCTACAATGAGCAGTTCTTC. J is TRBJ2-1 and V is TRBV7-3; D remains ambiguous. V lost 5 bases, J lost 0 bases, and 11 bases lay in between. Germline-derived CDR1 and CDR2 are SGHTA and FQGTGA. The CDR3 is 15 residues long.

This clonotype was seen a few times. The chain uses TRBV13 and TRBJ2-7; D not certain. The germline V gene has CDR1 PRHDT and CDR2 FYEKMQ (reference sequence). Deletions cut 0 bases from V and 2 bases from J, with 8 bases between. The CDR3 length is 14 residues. CDR3 bases: TGTGCCAGCAGCTTAGGCCCAACGGCCTACGAGCAGTACTTC. This gives the protein CASSLGPTAYEQYF.

This clonotype was observed many times. The V gene is TRBV29-1, the J gene TRBJ1-3; the match to TRBD1 covers 10 bases. This CDR3 has 14 residues. Germline-derived CDR1 and CDR2 are SQVTM and ANQGSEA. J was trimmed by 3 bases and V by 6 bases; bases with no gene match: 5. In DNA form, the CDR3 reads TGCAGCGTCTCCGGGACAGGGGTTGGAAACACCATATATTTT. Residues: CSVSGTGVGNTIYF. Supplemented by reference TRBV29-1 and TRBJ1-3, the full variable domain reads SAVISQKPSRDICQRGTSLTIQCQVDSQVTMMFWYRQQPGQSLTLIATANQGSEATYESGFVIDKFPISRPNLTFSTLTVSNMSPEDSSIYLCSVSGTGVGNTIYFGEGSWLTVV.

With respect to this clonotype: This may be a read error, as it is one base from a much larger clone. The V call is TRBV9, the J call TRBJ2-6; D call uncertain. The germline CDR1 and CDR2 sequences are SGDLS and YYNGEE. CDR3 length: 17 residues. Between the trimmed V and J ends, which lost 1 base and 1 base, there was a span of 12 bases. The CDR3, as DNA: TGTGCCAGCAGCGTAACCTCGGCCGGGTCTGGGGCCAACGTCCTGACTTTC. It encodes CASSVTSAGSGANVLTF.

This clonotype was found a few times. V usage is TRBV5-5 and J usage is TRBJ1-2, with no clear D. CDR3 length: 16 amino acids. V was clipped by 0 bases and J by 4 bases, with 16 bases between them. CDR1 and CDR2 from the germline V gene are SGHKS and YYEKEE (reference sequence). The CDR3 spells CASSLASHIRLYGYTF. The CDR3 region has the DNA TGTGCCAGCAGCTTGGCCAGCCACATACGACTCTATGGCTACACCTTC.

This sequence joins TRBV19 and TRBJ2-1, with TRBD1 matching over 10 bases. Per the germline V gene, CDR1 is LNHDA and CDR2 is SQIVND (reference sequence). This CDR3 has 14 amino acids. The V segment lost 8 bases and the J segment 8 bases; nucleotides outside the gene matches: 9. The CDR3 loop reads CASSRQGAHDEQFF. CDR3 in DNA: TGTGCCAGTTCTCGACAGGGGGCACACGATGAGCAGTTCTTC.

The rearrangement joins TRBV25-1 to TRBJ1-3; weak D call: TRBD1 (5 bases). Trimming pared 4 bases from V and 9 bases from J, leaving 13 bases between. The germline V gene has CDR1 MGHDK and CDR2 SYGVNS. This CDR3 is 13 amino acids long. In DNA form, the CDR3 reads TGTGCCAGCAGTGGGTCTTTCGGGGGCACCATATATTTT. Translated, it gives CASSGSFGGTIYF.

In its sample, this clonotype was seen many times. The chain links TRBV7-8 to TRBJ2-1; no clear D. V lost 7 bases to trimming and J lost 8 bases, with 21 bases between them. The CDR3 extends over 15 amino acids. CDR1 is SGHVS and CDR2 is FQNEAQ in the germline V gene. In nucleotides, the CDR3 is TGTGCCAGCACCCCCGGTCGGGCGGTCTGGGATGAGCAGTTCTTC. The encoded protein is CASTPGRAVWDEQFF.

There are a few counts of this clonotype. This rearrangement joins TRBV2 to TRBJ1-2; 7 bases agree with TRBD1. This CDR3 has 14 residues. With V trimmed by 7 bases and J by 4 bases, 9 bases remained unmatched. Germline V CDR1 and CDR2: SNHLY, FYNNEI. The CDR3, as DNA: TGTGCCAGCAAGACGGCAGGGGGAATCTATGGCTACACCTTC. Amino acid sequence: CASKTAGGIYGYTF. Filled out from reference TRBV2 and TRBJ1-2, the complete variable domain reads EPEVTQTPSHQVTQMGQEVILRCVPISNHLYFYWYRQILGQKVEFLVSFYNNEISEKSEIFDDQFSVERPDGSNFTLKIRSTKLEDSAMYFCASKTAGGIYGYTFGSGTRLTVV.

This clonotype was recorded at least ten times. The V call is TRBV29-1, the J call TRBJ1-2, with 8 bases fitting TRBD1. The CDR3 is made up of 11 amino acids. Germline-derived CDR1 and CDR2 are SQVTM and ANQGSEA. V trimming: 6 bases; J trimming: 8 bases; junction bases outside the gene matches: 5. As DNA, the CDR3 is TGCAGCGTGACAGGGGAGTACGGCTACACCTTC. It specifies CSVTGEYGYTF.

This clonotype was observed many times. The CDR3 coding sequence is TGTGCCAGCAGCTCACAGGGGGCCTATGGCTACACCTTC. As protein: CASSSQGAYGYTF. This rearrangement joins TRBV5-4 to TRBJ1-2; 9 bases line up with TRBD1. The J segment lost 4 bases and the V segment lost 3 bases, leaving 1 base of the junction unmatched. Germline CDR1 SGHNT, CDR2 YYREEE (reference sequence). CDR3 length equals 13 residues.

CDR3 bases: TGCGCCAGCAGCTTGTCCCCTAGCTCGGAGACCCAGTACTTC. Encoded protein: CASSLSPSSETQYF. The chain carries TRBV5-1 and TRBJ2-5, with D perhaps TRBD2 (5 bases). V lost 1 base, J lost 5 bases, and 12 bases lay in between. CDR1 SGHRS and CDR2 YFSETQ come from the germline V gene. The CDR3 runs 14 residues.